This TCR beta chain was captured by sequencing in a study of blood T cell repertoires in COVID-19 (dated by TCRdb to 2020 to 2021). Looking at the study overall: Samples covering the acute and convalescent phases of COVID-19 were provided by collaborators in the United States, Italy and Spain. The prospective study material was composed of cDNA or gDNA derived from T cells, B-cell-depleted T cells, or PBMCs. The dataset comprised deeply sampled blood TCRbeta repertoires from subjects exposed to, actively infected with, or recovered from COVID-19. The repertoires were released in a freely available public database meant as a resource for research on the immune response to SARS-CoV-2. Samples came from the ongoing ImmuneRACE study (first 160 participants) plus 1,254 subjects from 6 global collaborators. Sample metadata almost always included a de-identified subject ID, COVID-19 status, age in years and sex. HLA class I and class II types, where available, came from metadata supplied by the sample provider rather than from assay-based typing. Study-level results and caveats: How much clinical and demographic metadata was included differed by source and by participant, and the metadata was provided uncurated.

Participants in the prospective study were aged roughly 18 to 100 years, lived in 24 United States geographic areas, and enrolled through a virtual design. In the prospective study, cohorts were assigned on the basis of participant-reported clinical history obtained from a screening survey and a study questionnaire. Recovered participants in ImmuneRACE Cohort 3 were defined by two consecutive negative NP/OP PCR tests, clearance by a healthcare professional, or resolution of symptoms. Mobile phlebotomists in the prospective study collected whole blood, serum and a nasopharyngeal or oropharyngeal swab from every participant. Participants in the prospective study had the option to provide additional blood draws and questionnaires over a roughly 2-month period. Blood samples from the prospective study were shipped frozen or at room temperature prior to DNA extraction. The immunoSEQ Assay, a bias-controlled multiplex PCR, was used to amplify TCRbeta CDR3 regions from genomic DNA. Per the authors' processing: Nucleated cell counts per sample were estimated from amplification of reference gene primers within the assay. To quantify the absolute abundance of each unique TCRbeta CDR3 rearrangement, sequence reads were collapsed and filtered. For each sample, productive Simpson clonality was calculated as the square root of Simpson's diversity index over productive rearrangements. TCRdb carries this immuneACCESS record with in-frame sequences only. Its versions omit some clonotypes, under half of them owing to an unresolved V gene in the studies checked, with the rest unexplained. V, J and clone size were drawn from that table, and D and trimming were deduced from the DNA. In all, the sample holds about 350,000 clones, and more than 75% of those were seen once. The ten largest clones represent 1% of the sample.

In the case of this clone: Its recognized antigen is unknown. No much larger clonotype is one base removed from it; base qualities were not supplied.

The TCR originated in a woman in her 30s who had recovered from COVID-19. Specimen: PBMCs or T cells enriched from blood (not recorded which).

The DNA is TGTGCCAGCAGCCCACCTGACGGAGCTAACTATGGCTACACCTTC. Translated, this gives CASSPPDGANYGYTF. Recombination joined TRBV9 with TRBJ1-2; a confident D gene designation cannot be given. From the germline V gene, CDR1 is SGDLS and CDR2 is YYNGEE. V loses 4 bases, J loses 0 bases, and the germline ends lie 13 bases apart. The CDR3 sequence holds 15 residues, the cysteine and phenylalanine included. Only CDR3 DNA is held: 45 bases, read in frame from base 1.